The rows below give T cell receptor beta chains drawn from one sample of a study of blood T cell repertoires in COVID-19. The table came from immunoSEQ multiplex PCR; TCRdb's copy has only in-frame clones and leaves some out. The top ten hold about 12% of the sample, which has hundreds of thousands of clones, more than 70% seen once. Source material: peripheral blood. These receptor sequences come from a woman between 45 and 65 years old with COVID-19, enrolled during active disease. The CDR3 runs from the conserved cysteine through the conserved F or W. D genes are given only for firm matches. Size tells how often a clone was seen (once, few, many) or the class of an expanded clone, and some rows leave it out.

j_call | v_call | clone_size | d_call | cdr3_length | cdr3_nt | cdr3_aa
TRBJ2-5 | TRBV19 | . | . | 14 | TGTGCCAGTAGTAAAACAGGGAATCGGGAGACCCAGTACTTC | CASSKTGNRETQYF
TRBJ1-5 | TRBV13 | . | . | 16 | TGTGCCAGCAGCTTAGCAGGTTCGGGGGACAATCAGCCCCAGCATTTT | CASSLAGSGDNQPQHF
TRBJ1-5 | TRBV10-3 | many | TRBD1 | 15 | TGTGCCATCAGTGAGTCCGGGACAGGGGATCAGCCCCAGCATTTT | CAISESGTGDQPQHF
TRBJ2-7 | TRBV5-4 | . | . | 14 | TGTGCCAGCAGCTCTCCGCGGGACTCCTACGAGCAGTACTTC | CASSSPRDSYEQYF
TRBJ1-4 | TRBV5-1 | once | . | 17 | TGCGCCAGCAGCTCGAGCTCGAGCTCAGGAACTAATGAAAAACTGTTTTTT | CASSSSSSSGTNEKLFF
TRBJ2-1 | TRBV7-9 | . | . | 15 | TGTGCCAGCAGCTACCGGGGGGCCCTAAACAATGAGCAGTTCTTC | CASSYRGALNNEQFF
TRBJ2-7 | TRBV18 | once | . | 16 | TGTGCCAGCTCACCCGACCCGACAGGCTTCCTCGGCGAGCAGTACTTC | CASSPDPTGFLGEQYF
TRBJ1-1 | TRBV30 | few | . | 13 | TGTGCCTGGAGTAAAGGGGTCAACACTGAAGCTTTCTTT | CAWSKGVNTEAFF
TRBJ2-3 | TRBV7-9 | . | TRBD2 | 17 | TGTGCCAGCAGCTGGCCAATACTAGCGGGAATAACAGATACGCAGTATTTT | CASSWPILAGITDTQYF
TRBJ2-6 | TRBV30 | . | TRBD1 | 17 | TGTGCCTGGAGTATAGGACAGGGCCCCTCTGGGGCCAACGTCCTGACTTTC | CAWSIGQGPSGANVLTF
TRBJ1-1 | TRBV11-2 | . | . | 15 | TGTGCCAGCAGCTTAGTGGGTCTGGGCAGCACTGAAGCTTTCTTT | CASSLVGLGSTEAFF
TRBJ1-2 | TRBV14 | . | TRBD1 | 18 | TGTGCCAGCAGCCCAATAACGACCCGGCGGACAGGGGCGGGAGGCTACACCTTC | CASSPITTRRTGAGGYTF